This T cell receptor (beta chain) was identified during a study of CD4 T cells in relation to SARS-CoV-2 and coronaviruses listed by TCRdb under 2021. Study-level background: In the ViraFEST assay, PBMCs were cultured with antigen for less than 12 days, after which TCR beta CDR3s were sequenced to identify clonal expansions specific to the antigen. Across all 12 patients in the convalescent cohort, the median age was 38.5 years, with a range of roughly 21 to 75 years. The roughly twelve convalescent patients included 8 males and 4 females; two subjects were Hispanic. Expansion assays from other donors in the study were sequenced with a different, Illumina-based TCR-beta assay. At the level of individual TCR clonotypes, the study evaluated whether memory CD4+ T cells crossreact between the spike proteins of SARS-CoV-2 and those of common cold coronaviruses. The Adaptive Biotechnologies TCR-sequencing kit was used to sequence samples from a few pre-COVID donors and the naive versus memory experiments, while other data came from Illumina-based sequencing. Using patient-derived lymphoblastoid cell lines, the shared crossreactive spike epitopes were mapped to their HLA restriction. Points the paper makes about the study in general: Because no donor provided both pre-pandemic and post-infection samples, tracing the source of pre-existing responses was limited. Compared with monoreactive clones, crossreactive clones had significantly weaker SARS-CoV-2-driven expansion, a result consistent with antigenic imprinting. The study was limited by small numbers of patients and tested TCRs. Crossreactivity analysis was centred on spike protein, so crossreactivity against other viral proteins was not assessed. Naive versus memory sequencing indicated the assay detects memory recall responses rather than primary responses primed during culture. In about 60% of donors, memory CD4+ clonotypes turned up that crossrecognized SARS-CoV-2 and at least one common cold coronavirus spike.

CEF-cultured naive and memory CD4+ T cell DNA received survey-level immunoSEQ TCR-beta sequencing. The study's processing was this. During preprocessing, nonproductive sequences were discarded, as were any CDR3s that did not begin with C, did not end with F or W, or were shorter than 7 amino acids. The MANAFEST web app was used to call antigen-specific clonotypes on the basis of expansion compared with the reference and with other culture wells. A clone counted as positive if significantly expanded in 2 of 3 replicate wells versus the reference culture at FDR below 0.05. To be called positive, a clone also had to show significant expansion compared with every other tandem well and an odds ratio greater than 5. Cultured and uncultured naive and memory CD4+ repertoires were searched for previously identified spike- and CEF-reactive CDR3s. CDR3 homology was quantified as pairwise Levenshtein distance, calculated with the stringdist R package after three terminal residues were trimmed from each end. This is the immuneACCESS table as TCRdb keeps it, with only in-frame sequences that have V and J called. A part of the clones is gone; compared with another copy, unresolved V genes explain less than half, and the rest is unexplained. D and trimming come from the DNA, and the V and J calls and clone size come from that table. In all, the sample holds roughly 43,000 clones, and over 75% of those were seen once. Together, the top ten hold under 1.5% of the sample.

The germline V gene encodes CDR1 LNHDA and CDR2 SQIVND (reference sequence). Taken from cysteine to phenylalanine, the CDR3 has 15 residues. The kept DNA is CDR3 alone, 45 bases in frame from the first base. Ends trimmed: V by 6 bases, J by 2 bases; bases unmatched to a gene: 10. On this clone itself: Its binding antigen is unknown. Base qualities are not recorded, but no much larger clone differs from it by a single base.

Naive and memory CD4+ T cells were separated from cryopreserved PBMCs by CD4 enrichment followed by EasySep naive CD4+ T cell enrichment. Sorted naive or memory CD4+ T cells (around 110,000) were grown at a 1:1 ratio with T cell-depleted PBMCs and CEF peptides for roughly ten days. Each peptide culture condition was generally run in triplicate replicate wells. Ficoll-Paque PLUS gradient centrifugation was used to isolate PBMCs from either whole blood or leukapheresis product. PBMCs were either cryopreserved at -140°C or used fresh in the expansion assay. The QIAamp Micro DNA Kit was used to extract genomic DNA from the CD4+ T cells.

The V gene is TRBV19 and the J gene is TRBJ2-7, with 7 bases aligning to TRBD2. The sample comprised naive CD4+ T cells from PBMCs, cultured in vitro. Explained via the paper, the cell subset or site label denotes: naive CD4+ T cells isolated by negative enrichment. This receptor was obtained from an adult with COVID-19. The CDR3 has the sequence CASRRAGTNAYEQYF. At the DNA level, the sequence is TGTGCCAGTAGGAGAGCCGGGACTAACGCCTACGAGCAGTACTTC.